Sequencing of this TCR beta chain was carried out in a study of shared clonotypes between healthy human individuals. Per germline, CDR1 SGHTA and CDR2 FQGTGA. CDR3 length equals 15 residues. V shed 1 base and J shed 4 bases, with 11 bases lying between them. The assay ran at deep level. Repertoires were generated with immunoSEQ multiplex PCR, while TCRdb's copy carries only in-frame clones and drops some. Of about 530,000 clones in the sample, approximately 79% were seen once. The sequence was obtained from a middle-aged woman in good health. Some clones in this sample may be carry-over from other donors' samples. The gene calls are TRBV7-3 and TRBJ2-1, with D possibly matching TRBD2 (6 bases). The sample was PBMCs. In nucleotides, the CDR3 is TGTGCCAGCAGCTTAATCCAGCGGGCTTACAATGAGCAGTTCTTC. Translated, it gives CASSLIQRAYNEQFF.